This T cell receptor beta chain derives from a study of blood T cell repertoires in COVID-19. Study information: From T cells, B-cell-depleted T cells, or PBMCs came the material, which was cDNA or gDNA.

Trimming left V 2 bases short and J 6 bases short, with 13 bases between. Germline V gene sequence: CDR1 MDHEN, CDR2 SYDVKM. The CDR3 is 14 residues long. Per the authors' pipeline: The assay estimated nucleated cells by amplifying reference gene primers. Measured with immunoSEQ multiplex PCR; TCRdb has only the in-frame clones, and not every one. V and J calls and clone size are copied from that table; D and trimming were computed from the DNA. In the table there are about 120,000 clones, 80% to 90% of which are singletons. This clonotype was obtained from a human donor in a cohort sampled during active COVID-19. Sequencing used peripheral blood. The chain joins TRBV28 to TRBJ1-1; no firm D call. CDR3 sequence: CASSLPPARAEAFF. CDR3 in DNA: TGTGCCAGCAGTTTACCCCCGGCGAGGGCTGAAGCTTTCTTT. The full variable domain, completed using reference TRBV28 and TRBJ1-1, is DVKVTQSSRYLVKRTGEKVFLECVQDMDHENMFWYRQDPGLGLRLIYFSYDVKMKEKGDIPEGYSVSREKKERFSLILESASTNQTSMYLCASSLPPARAEAFFGQGTRLTVV.